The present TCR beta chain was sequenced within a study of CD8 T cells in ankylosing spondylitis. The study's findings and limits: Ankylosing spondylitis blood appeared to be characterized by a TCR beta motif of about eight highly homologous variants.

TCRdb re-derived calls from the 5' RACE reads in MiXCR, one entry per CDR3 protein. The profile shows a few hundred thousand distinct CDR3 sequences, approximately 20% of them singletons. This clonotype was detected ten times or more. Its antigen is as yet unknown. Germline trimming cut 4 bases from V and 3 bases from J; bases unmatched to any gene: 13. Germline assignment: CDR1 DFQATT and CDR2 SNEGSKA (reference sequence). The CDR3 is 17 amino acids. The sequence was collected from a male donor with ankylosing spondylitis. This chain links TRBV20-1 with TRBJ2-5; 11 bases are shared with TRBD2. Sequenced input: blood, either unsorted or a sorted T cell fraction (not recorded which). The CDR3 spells CSATLTSGRAPKETQYF. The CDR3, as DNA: TGCAGTGCTACGCTCACTAGCGGGAGAGCGCCCAAAGAGACCCAGTACTTC.